Reported below is one T cell receptor (beta chain). The sample is drawn from a study of blood T cell repertoires in COVID-19. Unmatched junction bases numbered 5, after V lost 2 bases and J lost 10 bases. The CDR3 has 12 amino acids. The germline CDR1 and CDR2 sequences are GTSNPN and SVGIG (reference sequence). As processed by the authors: Scientists estimated how many nucleated cells there were by amplifying reference gene primers. Assay used: immunoSEQ multiplex PCR; TCRdb lists only in-frame clones, some missing. D and trimming come from the DNA, and the V and J calls and clone size come from that table. Of about 190,000 clones listed, 80% to 90% are singletons.

The source material was peripheral blood. This TCR came from a man in his thirties or forties with acute or convalescent COVID-19. The chain carries TRBV30 and TRBJ1-1; 9 nucleotides agree with TRBD1. CDR3 bases: TGTGCCTGGAGTCTGGGACAGGGACGAGCTTTCTTT. Translation: CAWSLGQGRAFF. Drawing the rest from reference TRBV30 and TRBJ1-1, the complete variable domain is SQTIHQWPATLVQPVGSPLSLECTVEGTSNPNLYWYRQAAGRGLQLLFYSVGIGQISSEVPQNLSASRPQDRQFILSSKKLLLSDSGFYLCAWSLGQGRAFFGQGTRLTVV.